This T cell receptor (beta chain) appears in the sequencing data of a study of CD4 T cells in relation to SARS-CoV-2 and coronaviruses. The wider study: After roughly 9 days of antigen culture, PBMC TCR beta CDR3s were sequenced.

Using immunoSEQ multiplex PCR, the repertoire was profiled, and TCRdb retains in-frame clones only, with some absent. Of fewer than 20,000 clones in the sample, 74% were seen once. A remark on this clone: Its antigen is not known.

Unexposed donor CD4+ T cells date from about 2011-2018, before the COVID-19 pandemic. CD4+ T cells were isolated from the cells after nine to eleven days of culture. This CDR3 region has 13 residues. V lost 6 bases and J 5 bases, leaving 13 bases between the germline ends. This clonotype was obtained from a human donor in good health. The sample was CD4+ T cells from PBMCs, cultured in vitro. The rearrangement uses TRBV12-3 or TRBV12-4 and TRBJ2-5; either TRBD1 or TRBD2 may fit D (5 bases each). CDR3 sequence: CASSLGEGETQYF. The CDR3 DNA reads TGTGCCAGCAGCCTCGGAGAGGGGGAGACCCAGTACTTC.